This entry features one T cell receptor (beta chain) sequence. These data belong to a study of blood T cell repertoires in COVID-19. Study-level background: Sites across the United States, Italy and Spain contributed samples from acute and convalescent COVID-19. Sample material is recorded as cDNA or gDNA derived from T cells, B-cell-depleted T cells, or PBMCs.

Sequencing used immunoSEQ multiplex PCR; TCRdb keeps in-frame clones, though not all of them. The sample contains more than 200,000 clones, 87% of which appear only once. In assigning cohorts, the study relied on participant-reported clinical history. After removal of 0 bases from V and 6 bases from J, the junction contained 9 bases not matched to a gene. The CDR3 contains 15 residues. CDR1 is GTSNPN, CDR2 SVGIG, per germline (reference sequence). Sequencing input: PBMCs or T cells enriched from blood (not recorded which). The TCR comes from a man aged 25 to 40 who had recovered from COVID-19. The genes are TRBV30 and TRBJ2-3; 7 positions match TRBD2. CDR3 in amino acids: CAWSVRLAARDTQYF. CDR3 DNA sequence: TGTGCCTGGAGTGTCCGTCTAGCGGCGAGGGATACGCAGTATTTT. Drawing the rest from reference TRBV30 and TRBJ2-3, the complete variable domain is SQTIHQWPATLVQPVGSPLSLECTVEGTSNPNLYWYRQAAGRGLQLLFYSVGIGQISSEVPQNLSASRPQDRQFILSSKKLLLSDSGFYLCAWSVRLAARDTQYFGPGTRLTVL.